This T cell receptor beta chain comes out of a study of liver allograft versus peripheral blood T cells. In the study overall: Recipients' peripheral blood T cell receptor repertoires were compared with those in transplanted livers.

TCRdb analysed the reads with MiXCR anew, one entry per CDR3 protein. Here the sample spans 5,000 to 7,000 distinct CDR3 sequences, roughly 17% being singletons. By share, this clonotype ranks as medium-sized. Germline lookup yields CDR1 LNHDA and CDR2 SQIVND (reference sequence). V was pared by 2 bases and J by 5 bases, with 7 bases between. The CDR3 extends over 13 amino acids. The clonotype was recovered from a human patient who had a liver transplant. Some T cells may be provided by the graft donor. The V and J genes are TRBV19 and TRBJ1-5; the D is unclear. The CDR3 is CASSIYVDQPQHF. In DNA, the CDR3 is TGTGCCAGTAGTATATATGTAGATCAGCCCCAGCATTTT.